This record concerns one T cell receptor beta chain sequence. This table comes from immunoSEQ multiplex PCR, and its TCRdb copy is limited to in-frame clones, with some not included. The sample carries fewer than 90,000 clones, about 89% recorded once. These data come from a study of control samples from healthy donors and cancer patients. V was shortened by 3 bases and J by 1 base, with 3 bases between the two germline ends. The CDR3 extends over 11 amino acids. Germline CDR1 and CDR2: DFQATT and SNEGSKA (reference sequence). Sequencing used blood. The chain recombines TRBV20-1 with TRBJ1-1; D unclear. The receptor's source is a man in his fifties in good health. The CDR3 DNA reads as TGCAGTGCTAGCCAGAACACTGAAGCTTTCTTT. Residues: CSASQNTEAFF.